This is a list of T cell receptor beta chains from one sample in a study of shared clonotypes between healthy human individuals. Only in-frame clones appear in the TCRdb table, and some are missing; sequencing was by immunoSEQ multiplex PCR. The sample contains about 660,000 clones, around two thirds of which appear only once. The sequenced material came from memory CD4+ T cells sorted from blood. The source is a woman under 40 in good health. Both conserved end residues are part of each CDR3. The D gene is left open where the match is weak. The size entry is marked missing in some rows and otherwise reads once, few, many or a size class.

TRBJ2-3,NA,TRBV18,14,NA,CASSPSGSTDTQYF,TGTGCCAGCTCACCTTCCGGGAGCACAGATACGCAGTATTTT
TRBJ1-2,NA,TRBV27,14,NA,CASSLSIGGYGYTF,TGTGCCAGCAGTTTATCGATAGGCGGGTATGGCTACACCTTC
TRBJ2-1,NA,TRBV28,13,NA,CASSSGGYNEQFF,TGTGCCAGCAGTTCAGGAGGTTACAATGAGCAGTTCTTC
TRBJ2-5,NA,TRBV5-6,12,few,CASSLFGKAQYF,TGTGCCAGCAGCTTGTTTGGGAAGGCCCAGTACTTC
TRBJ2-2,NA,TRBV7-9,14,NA,CASSLGGIAGELFF,TGTGCCAGCAGCTTGGGGGGTATCGCTGGGGAGCTGTTTTTT
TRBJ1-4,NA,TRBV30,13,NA,CAWSVLMGKKLFF,TGTGCCTGGAGTGTACTTATGGGGAAAAAACTGTTTTTT
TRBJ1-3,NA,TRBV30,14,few,CAWTKGSSGNTIYF,TGTGCCTGGACTAAGGGGAGCTCTGGAAACACCATATATTTT
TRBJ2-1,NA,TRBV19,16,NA,CASSNGDLGSYNEQFF,TGTGCCAGTAGTAATGGCGATTTAGGGTCCTACAATGAGCAGTTCTTC
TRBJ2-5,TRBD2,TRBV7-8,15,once,CASSSWTSGEETQYF,TGTGCCAGCAGCTCATGGACTAGCGGGGAAGAGACCCAGTACTTC
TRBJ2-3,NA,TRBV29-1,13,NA,CSVDRGSTDTQYF,TGCAGCGTTGACAGGGGTAGCACAGATACGCAGTATTTT
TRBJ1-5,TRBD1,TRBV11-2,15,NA,CASSHDRGRTQPQHF,TGTGCCAGCAGCCACGACAGGGGTCGGACTCAGCCCCAGCATTTT
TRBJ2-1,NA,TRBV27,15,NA,CASSLGTPTYNEQFF,TGTGCCAGCAGTTTGGGCACCCCAACCTACAATGAGCAGTTCTTC
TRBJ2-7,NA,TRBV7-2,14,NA,CASSLVEGSYEQYF,TGTGCCAGCAGCTTAGTTGAGGGCTCCTACGAGCAGTACTTC
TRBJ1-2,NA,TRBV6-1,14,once,CASSEEWVVYGYTF,TGTGCCAGCAGTGAAGAATGGGTGGTCTATGGCTACACCTTC
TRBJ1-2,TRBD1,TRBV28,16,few,CASSTGLGTGDYGYTF,TGTGCCAGCAGTACCGGCTTAGGGACAGGGGACTATGGCTACACCTTC
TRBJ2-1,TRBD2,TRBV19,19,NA,CASSILRGWGTSGRNEQFF,TGTGCCAGTAGTATACTTCGGGGTTGGGGGACTAGCGGGAGAAATGAGCAGTTCTTC
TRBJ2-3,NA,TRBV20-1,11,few,CSARGHDTQYF,TGCAGTGCTAGAGGTCACGATACGCAGTATTTT
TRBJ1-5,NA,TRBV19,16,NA,CASSLARGGGNQPQHF,TGTGCCAGTAGTTTAGCCCGGGGGGGCGGCAATCAGCCCCAGCATTTT
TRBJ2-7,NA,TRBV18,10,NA,CASSSYEQYF,TGTGCCAGCTCATCCTACGAGCAGTACTTC
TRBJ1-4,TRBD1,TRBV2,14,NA,CASSRQGSNEKLFF,TGTGCCAGCAGCCGACAGGGTTCAAATGAAAAACTGTTTTTT